These 9 T cell receptor beta chains originate from one sample sequenced in a study of PD-1 blockade in classical Hodgkin lymphoma. Documented time point: cycle 4 day 1 (C4D1), after around six weeks of nivolumab. Every patient experienced relapse after autologous stem cell transplantation, and brentuximab vedotin exposure varied. The data were produced by immunoSEQ multiplex PCR, yet TCRdb's version contains in-frame clones alone and is incomplete. Found here are approximately 84,000 clones, more than 80% of them singletons; the top ten hold over 15%. This specimen consisted of peripheral blood mononuclear cells (PBMCs), obtained before the fourth cycle of nivolumab. Source of these receptors: a human donor with classical Hodgkin lymphoma.

This sequence joins TRBV6-5 and TRBJ1-1, with 8 nucleotides matching TRBD1. CDR3 length: 14 amino acids. Germline lookup yields CDR1 MNHEY and CDR2 SVGAGI. Losses at the gene ends were 6 bases for V and 4 bases for J; bases not matched to a gene: 7. CDR3 protein: CASRPPTGGTEAFF. The CDR3 region has the DNA TGTGCCAGCAGACCCCCCACAGGGGGCACTGAAGCTTTCTTT.

The V call is TRBV10-1, the J call TRBJ2-1; unclear D gene. Germline values: CDR1 WNHNN, CDR2 SYGVQD (reference sequence). The CDR3 is 16 residues long. The V end was cut by 0 bases, the J end by 1 base, with 10 bases between. The CDR3 nucleotides read TGCGCCAGCAGTGAGTCCCCGGGCTCGTCCTACAATGAGCAGTTCTTC. Translating it yields CASSESPGSSYNEQFF.

V and J are TRBV10-3 and TRBJ2-4, with D uncertain. V lost 5 bases, J lost 6 bases, and 5 bases lay in between. The length of the CDR3 is 11 residues. Germline V gives CDR1 ENHRY, CDR2 SYGVKD. The CDR3 nucleotides read TGTGCCATCAGTAACGGAAACATTCAGTACTTC. Amino acids: CAISNGNIQYF.

The V call is TRBV27, the J call TRBJ1-4; 7 nucleotides line up with TRBD1. The CDR3 has 19 amino acids. Trimming at V came to 3 bases and at J to 2 bases, leaving 15 bases not matched to a gene. Germline V gives CDR1 MNHEY, CDR2 SMNVEV (reference sequence). The chain's CDR3 is CASSFLPGGGVGTNEKLFF. DNA of the CDR3: TGTGCCAGCAGTTTTTTGCCAGGGGGTGGTGTCGGCACTAATGAAAAACTGTTTTTT.

The chain is built from TRBV20-1 and TRBJ2-3; no firm D call. Per the germline V gene, CDR1 is DFQATT and CDR2 is SNEGSKA (reference sequence). There are 11 residues in the CDR3. V dropped 6 bases and J dropped 0 bases, with 4 bases sitting between them. CDR3 sequence reads: CSAASTDTQYF. CDR3 bases: TGCAGTGCAGCTAGCACAGATACGCAGTATTTT.

The chain couples TRBV10-3 to TRBJ2-7; 8 bases are a match to TRBD1. The CDR3 has 16 residues. From germline, CDR1 is ENHRY and CDR2 SYGVKD. V shed 10 bases and J 3 bases; nucleotides not matched to a gene: 17. Here the CDR3 DNA reads TGTGCCACCATCTCCGGACAGGGAGGACCCCTCTACGAGCAGTACTTC. This codes for CATISGQGGPLYEQYF.

The genes are TRBV7-9 and TRBJ2-7; 9 bases are a match to TRBD2. The germline CDR1 and CDR2 sequences are SEHNR and FQNEAQ (reference sequence). This CDR3 has 16 residues. Germline trimming cut 4 bases from V and 7 bases from J; bases unmatched to any gene: 14. This chain's CDR3 is CASSSEVTSGRREQYF. The CDR3 nucleotides are TGTGCCAGCAGCTCCGAGGTTACTAGCGGGCGAAGGGAGCAGTACTTC.

This clone was seen a few times. This chain connects TRBV28 to TRBJ2-3; no clear D. Trimming took 4 bases from V and 6 from J, leaving 5 bases between them. CDR3 length: 11 residues. Germline values: CDR1 MDHEN, CDR2 SYDVKM. CDR3 amino acids: CASSYRDTQYF. CDR3 bases: TGTGCCAGCAGTTATAGGGATACGCAGTATTTT.

CDR3 DNA sequence: TGTGCCAGCAGCTTGGTGGGGAGGACCCTTATGAACACTGAAGCTTTCTTT. It is translated as CASSLVGRTLMNTEAFF. The V gene is TRBV5-6, the J gene TRBJ1-1; no definite D call. Germline values: CDR1 SGHDT, CDR2 YYEEEE. The length of the CDR3 is 17 residues. V lost 0 bases and J lost 0, with 15 bases in between.